One sample yielded the 32 T cell receptor beta chains listed below, sequenced in a study of blood T cell repertoires in COVID-19 (TCRdb year 2020). The library was made by the immunoSEQ multiplex PCR assay. As stored in TCRdb, this immuneACCESS dataset retains in-frame rearrangements with V and J assigned. A fraction of the clones does not appear; measured against another copy, unresolved V genes explain less than half of the discrepancy, and the remainder lacks a known reason. The sample table shows 470,000 or so clones, and roughly 89% are seen once. Over 4% of the sample is held by the ten biggest clonotypes. Material for sequencing was peripheral blood. The receptors stem from a woman under 40 with acute or convalescent COVID-19.

This chain links TRBV2 with TRBJ1-1, with 7 bases matching TRBD1. V lost 5 bases, J lost 2 bases, and 5 bases stayed unmatched. Germline lookup yields CDR1 SNHLY and CDR2 FYNNEI. CDR3 length equals 14 residues. CDR3 nucleotides: TGTGCCAGCAGTCAACAGGGGTCCAACACTGAAGCTTTCTTT. This encodes CASSQQGSNTEAFF.

The genes are TRBV12-3 or TRBV12-4 and TRBJ2-7; TRBD1 aligns across 11 bases. This CDR3 spans 11 amino acids. V lost 5 bases and J lost 11; bases outside the gene matches: 2. CDR3 in amino acids: CASSGTGGKYF. In DNA form, the CDR3 reads TGTGCCAGCAGTGGGACAGGGGGAAAGTACTTC.

The table lists this clone with a count of one. V gene TRBV3-1 (or the pseudogene TRBV3-2) combines with J gene TRBJ1-3; a weak D match, TRBD1 (5 bases). The CDR3 loop spans 15 amino acids. The germline gives CDR1 LGHDT, CDR2 YNNKEL (reference sequence). The V end lost 1 base, the J end lost 13 bases, and 20 bases lay between the germline ends. The CDR3 spells CASSQVRIRNGGIYF. CDR3 sequence (DNA): TGTGCCAGCAGCCAAGTCAGGATTAGAAACGGGGGGATATATTTT.

V and J are TRBV27 and TRBJ2-3; 15 bases match TRBD2. The length of the CDR3 is 16 residues. The germline V gene has CDR1 MNHEY and CDR2 SMNVEV (reference sequence). The V and J ends lost 4 bases and 8 bases, in that order; junction bases with no gene match: 7. The DNA of the CDR3 is TGTGCCAGCAGTTCCTTCGGGACTAGCGGGGGGATTACGCAGTATTTT. This encodes CASSSFGTSGGITQYF.

The chain combines TRBV7-8 with TRBJ1-4; 8 nucleotides match TRBD1. The CDR3 has 14 residues. V was pared by 5 bases and J by 6 bases, with 5 bases of the junction left unmatched. Germline CDR1 SGHVS, CDR2 FQNEAQ. The CDR3 sequence is CASSPGTGHEKLFF. In DNA form, the CDR3 reads TGTGCCAGCAGCCCCGGGACAGGACATGAAAAACTGTTTTTT.

A single count supports this clone. The chain uses TRBV7-8 and TRBJ2-4; TRBD1 matches at 10 bases. This CDR3 is built from 16 residues. V shed 6 bases and J 1 base; nucleotides not matched to a gene: 6. Germline values: CDR1 SGHVS, CDR2 FQNEAQ. This CDR3 reads CASRKDRGRAKNIQYF. The CDR3 DNA is TGTGCCAGCAGGAAAGACAGGGGGCGGGCCAAAAACATTCAGTACTTC.

This clone was seen at least ten times. The chain recombines TRBV21-1 with TRBJ1-6. TRBV21-1 is a pseudogene segment. The CDR3 is 17 residues long. The CDR3 DNA is TGTGCCAGCAGCAAATGGGAGGGAAACTCCTATAATTCACCCCTCCACTTT. Its protein is CASSKWEGNSYNSPLHF.

In the case of this clone: Germline is not matched at one junction end, which may reflect a read error. The rearrangement links TRBV20-1 to TRBJ2-5; 8 positions agree with TRBD1. This CDR3 spans 8 amino acids. Looked up from germline, CDR1 is DFQATT and CDR2 is SNEGSKA (reference sequence). The CDR3 region is CSASGGHF. CDR3 sequence (DNA): TGCAGTGCGTCAGGGGGCCACTTC.

The chain employs TRBV12-5 and TRBJ2-5; TRBD1 might be the D (6 bases). Between the trimmed V and J ends, which lost 0 bases and 3 bases, there was a span of 11 bases. Per the germline V gene, CDR1 is LGHNT and CDR2 is FRNRAP. There are 15 residues in the CDR3. The CDR3 DNA reads as TGTGCTAGTGGTTTGGTACTGGGGGCGAAAGAGACCCAGTACTTC. Translated, it gives CASGLVLGAKETQYF.

The chain couples TRBV7-9 to TRBJ2-4; D might be TRBD1 (6 bases). This CDR3 has 15 residues. Trimming took off 5 bases at V and 5 bases at J, with 16 bases between the two ends. CDR1 is SEHNR and CDR2 is FQNEAQ in the germline V gene (reference sequence). The CDR3 DNA follows: TGTGCCAGCAGCCAAGAGGGACAAGCGCAAAACATTCAGTACTTC. Translated, it gives CASSQEGQAQNIQYF.

V and J are TRBV5-4 and TRBJ1-2, with D maybe TRBD1 (5 bases). CDR1 SGHNT and CDR2 YYREEE come from the germline V gene (reference sequence). V lost 0 bases and J lost 4, with 10 bases in between. The CDR3 sequence is 14 residues long. CDR3 loop: CASSLVGGAYGYTF. The CDR3, as DNA: TGTGCCAGCAGCTTGGTGGGGGGAGCCTATGGCTACACCTTC. Together with reference TRBV5-4 and TRBJ1-2, the CDR3 gives the full variable domain: ETGVTQSPTHLIKTRGQQVTLRCSSQSGHNTVSWYQQALGQGPQFIFQYYREEENGRGNFPPRFSGLQFPNYSSELNVNALELDDSALYLCASSLVGGAYGYTFGSGTRLTVV.

The genes are TRBV12-3 or TRBV12-4 and TRBJ1-2; D unresolved. Between the trimmed V and J ends, which lost 6 bases and 7 bases, there was a span of 9 bases. The CDR3 has 11 residues. The CDR3 reads CASSVTGGYTF. For the CDR3, the DNA is TGTGCCAGCAGCGTTACGGGTGGCTACACCTTC.

The V call is TRBV4-1, the J call TRBJ2-2; possible D gene TRBD2, 6 bases. Trimming shortened V by 5 bases and J by 3 bases, and 13 bases separated the two germline ends. The CDR3 loop spans 15 amino acids. Germline V gene lookup returns CDR1 MGHRA and CDR2 YSYEKL. CDR3 sequence reads: CASSTRLGYTGELFF. CDR3 in DNA: TGCGCCAGCAGCACACGACTAGGATACACCGGGGAGCTGTTTTTT.

V and J are TRBV5-1 and TRBJ2-5; D is uncertain. This CDR3 spans 15 amino acids. CDR1 is SGHRS, CDR2 YFSETQ, per germline. The V gene lost 4 bases and the J gene lost 3 bases, with 16 bases spanning the gap. In DNA, the CDR3 is TGCGCCAGCAGCCTATGGTGGAGTAAGAAAGAGACCCAGTACTTC. Protein: CASSLWWSKKETQYF.

The J gene is TRBJ1-1, the V gene TRBV2; D might be TRBD1 (5 bases). This CDR3 spans 13 amino acids. CDR1 is SNHLY, CDR2 FYNNEI, per germline. V was pared by 2 bases and J by 2 bases, with 6 bases between. The CDR3: CASSEQGNTEAFF. As DNA, the CDR3 is TGTGCCAGCAGTGAACAGGGAAACACTGAAGCTTTCTTT.

V gene TRBV27 combines with J gene TRBJ1-2; D perhaps matches TRBD1 (6 bases). The V and J ends lost 6 bases and 11 bases respectively, with 25 bases between them. This CDR3 region has 15 residues. Germline CDR1 reads MNHEY; CDR2 reads SMNVEV (reference sequence). CDR3 sequence (DNA): TGTGCCAGCAGACCCCCAGGGGCCGCCCCCATAGGGTACACCTTC. Translated: CASRPPGAAPIGYTF.

V gene TRBV29-1 combines with J gene TRBJ2-3; 7 bases match TRBD1. J lost 2 bases, V lost 3 bases, and 5 bases had no gene match. CDR3 length: 14 residues. Germline V gene lookup returns CDR1 SQVTM and CDR2 ANQGSEA. The CDR3 nucleotides are TGCAGCGTTGATACAGGGGTTCCCACAGATACGCAGTATTTT. It yields the protein CSVDTGVPTDTQYF.

V and J are TRBV10-1 and TRBJ1-1; D gene ambiguous. This CDR3 comprises 11 residues. The germline V gene encodes CDR1 WNHNN and CDR2 SYGVQD (reference sequence). Trimming removed 11 bases from V and 1 base from J, with 8 bases in between. Written as DNA, the CDR3 is TGCGCCGATAGTGAGAACACTGAAGCTTTCTTT. Translated, it gives CADSENTEAFF.

The chain is built from TRBV11-2 and TRBJ2-2; unclear D gene. This CDR3 is 15 amino acids long. Germline V gene sequence: CDR1 SGHAT, CDR2 FQNNGV. V dropped 5 bases and J dropped 4 bases, with 14 bases sitting between them. The CDR3, as DNA: TGTGCCAGCAGCCCAGAAGCGAGCTTCACCGGGGAGCTGTTTTTT. Encoded protein: CASSPEASFTGELFF.

A remark on this clone: The same CDR3 also results from other DNA sequences found in this sample. The chain recombines TRBV19 with TRBJ2-5; 12 bases fit TRBD2. The germline V gene encodes CDR1 LNHDA and CDR2 SQIVND (reference sequence). The CDR3 covers 16 residues. The ends lost 4 bases at V and 2 bases at J; junction bases unmatched: 5. DNA for the CDR3: TGTGCCAGTAGTAGACGGACTAGCGGGGAGCAAGAGACCCAGTACTTC. Translated, it gives CASSRRTSGEQETQYF.

As to this clone: The same CDR3 can be traced to other DNA sequences in this sample. CDR3 in amino acids: CASSYRRGEQFF. CDR3 DNA: TGTGCCAGCAGTTACCGGAGGGGTGAGCAGTTCTTC. The chain employs TRBV6-5 and TRBJ2-1, with D perhaps TRBD2 (6 bases). Germline V gives CDR1 MNHEY, CDR2 SVGAGI. Deletions cut 2 bases from V and 9 bases from J, with 8 bases between. The CDR3 sequence is 12 residues long.

This sequence joins TRBV12-3 or TRBV12-4 and TRBJ1-5, with 7 bases fitting TRBD1. The V and J ends lost 4 bases and 5 bases, in that order; junction bases with no gene match: 2. The CDR3 extends over 13 amino acids. The CDR3 spells CASSYRGDQPQHF. The CDR3 DNA reads TGTGCCAGCAGTTACAGGGGTGATCAGCCCCAGCATTTT.

This clone was recorded once. V usage is TRBV4-1 and J usage is TRBJ1-3; D perhaps matches TRBD1 (5 bases). The V gene lost 1 base and the J gene lost 2 bases, with 15 bases spanning the gap. The CDR3 has 17 amino acids. Germline lookup yields CDR1 MGHRA and CDR2 YSYEKL. The DNA for the CDR3 is TGCGCCAGCAGCCAAGGATCCCTAAGGGGCACTGGAAACACCATATATTTT. Amino acid sequence: CASSQGSLRGTGNTIYF.

The chain is built from TRBV18 and TRBJ2-3; no firm D call. The V and J ends lost 3 bases and 3 bases respectively, with 10 bases between them. The CDR3 contains 14 residues. Per germline, CDR1 KGHSH and CDR2 LQKENI. DNA for the CDR3: TGTGCCAGCTCACCCCCGTCTACTACAGATACGCAGTATTTT. As protein: CASSPPSTTDTQYF.

The gene calls are TRBV6-2 or TRBV6-3 and TRBJ2-5; a weak D match, TRBD1 (6 bases). CDR3 length: 14 amino acids. V was trimmed by 4 bases and J by 8 bases, leaving 17 bases between them. The germline gives CDR1 MNHEY, CDR2 SVGEGT. The chain's CDR3 is CASSFPGQLTTQYF. CDR3 in DNA: TGTGCCAGCAGTTTCCCGGGACAACTCACTACCCAGTACTTC.

The J gene is TRBJ2-1, the V gene TRBV30; possibly TRBD2 for D (5 bases). CDR3 length: 15 amino acids. Trimming cost V 4 bases and J 1 base, with 14 bases left between them. Germline CDR1 is GTSNPN and CDR2 is SVGIG (reference sequence). CDR3 DNA: TGTGCCTGGACCGACTACCCTGGGTCCTACAATGAGCAGTTCTTC. The encoded protein is CAWTDYPGSYNEQFF.

The chain combines TRBV27 with TRBJ1-3; D call uncertain. The germline CDR1 and CDR2 sequences are MNHEY and SMNVEV (reference sequence). The CDR3 is 14 amino acids. V lost 6 bases, J lost 0 bases, and 9 bases lay in between. The CDR3: CASRAAPSGNTIYF. CDR3 sequence (DNA): TGTGCCAGCAGGGCGGCGCCCTCTGGAAACACCATATATTTT.

The CDR3 DNA reads TGTGCCAGCAGTTACTCGGTCACGGGGAGGAGACACGAGCAGTACTTC. It is translated as CASSYSVTGRRHEQYF. The chain combines TRBV6-5 with TRBJ2-7; D is perhaps TRBD2 (6 bases). V dropped 0 bases and J dropped 5 bases, with 17 bases sitting between them. The CDR3 totals 16 residues. The germline CDR1 and CDR2 sequences are MNHEY and SVGAGI.

The chain recombines TRBV27 with TRBJ1-2; a weak D match, TRBD1 (5 bases). V gave up 5 bases and J gave up 5 bases, with 12 bases separating them. Germline V gene sequence: CDR1 MNHEY, CDR2 SMNVEV (reference sequence). The CDR3 covers 13 residues. CDR3 in amino acids: CASSTREGYGYTF. CDR3 DNA: TGTGCCAGCAGTACCAGGGAGGGGTATGGCTACACCTTC.

This chain links TRBV6-6 with TRBJ1-5; 8 bases line up with TRBD1. This CDR3 is 14 amino acids long. Trimming took 2 bases from V and 4 from J; bases not matched to a gene: 1. Germline CDR1 reads MNHNY; CDR2 reads SVGAGI (reference sequence). CDR3: CASSYGQGNQPQHF. The CDR3 region has the DNA TGTGCCAGCAGTTACGGACAGGGTAATCAGCCCCAGCATTTT.

The chain joins TRBV20-1 to TRBJ2-1, with D perhaps TRBD2 (6 bases). The germline V gene has CDR1 DFQATT and CDR2 SNEGSKA (reference sequence). The CDR3 extends over 11 amino acids. The V end was cut by 4 bases, the J end by 9 bases, with 10 bases between. The CDR3 DNA is TGCAGTGCTATGCGGGGTAGTGAGCAGTTCTTC. This encodes CSAMRGSEQFF.

This chain links TRBV11-2 with TRBJ2-7; D may be TRBD2 (6 bases). Germline CDR1 reads SGHAT; CDR2 reads FQNNGV. V was pared by 5 bases and J by 6 bases, with 23 bases between. The CDR3 length is 16 residues. The CDR3 here is CASSPFIGRGNSEQYF. The CDR3 coding sequence is TGTGCCAGCAGCCCCTTTATTGGGCGGGGAAATAGCGAGCAGTACTTC.